The source of this T cell receptor beta chain is a study of blood T cell repertoires in COVID-19. About the research overall: Sites across the United States, Italy and Spain contributed samples from acute and convalescent COVID-19. The analysed material was cDNA or gDNA that came from T cells, B-cell-depleted T cells, or PBMCs.

As originally analysed: How many nucleated cells were present was estimated from reference gene primer amplification. TCRdb's table, derived via immunoSEQ multiplex PCR, lists solely in-frame clones and lacks some. The DNA gave D and trimming, while V, J and clone size come from that table. Of around 120,000 clones in the sample, approximately 80% are singletons; the top ten hold about 2.5%. This CDR3 is 17 amino acids long. V lost 5 bases, J lost 3 bases, and 12 bases stayed unmatched. CDR1 and CDR2 (germline): SEHNR, FQNEAQ (reference sequence). This chain joins TRBV7-9 and TRBJ2-2; TRBD1 agrees at 7 bases. The source of this sequence is a man aged 50 to 60 with acute or convalescent COVID-19. The sequenced sample consisted of peripheral blood. The CDR3 region has the DNA TGTGCCAGCAGCAGAAGGTCAGGGGGTGGTGACACCGGGGAGCTGTTTTTT. It is translated as CASSRRSGGGDTGELFF.